The clone carrying this T cell receptor (beta chain) was seen a handful of times. The data originate from a study of blood T cell repertoires in COVID-19. Study overall: Italy, Spain and the United States were the sources of the convalescent and acute COVID-19 samples. Sample material is recorded as cDNA or gDNA derived from T cells, B-cell-depleted T cells, or PBMCs.

The repertoire was sequenced with immunoSEQ multiplex PCR; TCRdb's copy has only in-frame clones and lacks some. The top ten clones hold around a quarter of a sample with over 90,000 clones, 65% to 85% of them seen once. The germline CDR1 and CDR2 sequences are LNHDA and SQIVND (reference sequence). The V end was cut by 5 bases, the J end by 4 bases, with 11 bases between. The CDR3 consists of 13 residues. The chain links TRBV19 to TRBJ1-2; weak D call: TRBD1 (6 bases). Sequences were obtained from peripheral blood. The TCR originated in a man older than 75 with active or convalescent COVID-19. CDR3 region: CASSVDRSYGYTF. The CDR3 DNA reads as TGTGCCAGTAGTGTTGACAGGAGCTATGGCTACACCTTC.